This T cell receptor beta chain is drawn from a study of naive and memory T cell subsets. General study results and limits: Gini index rose across naive, CM, EM and EMRA in CD4 and CD8. Naive repertoires, especially CD8, held a few larger clonotypes, possibly memory cells re-expressing CD45RA.

The beta constant-region primer was an equimolar mix of two oligonucleotides covering TRBC1 and TRBC2. Ligated cDNA was amplified by four rounds of PCR with nested alpha and beta constant-region primers and SP2. TCRdb re-called the UMI-ligation and nested PCR reads with MiXCR, one entry per CDR3 protein. The table includes 130,000 to 150,000 distinct CDR3 sequences, roughly 23% detected once. This clonotype was detected a few times. Its target is unknown. Cells stained for CD3, CD4, CD8, CD45RA and CD27 were sorted into four subsets. Trimming left V 3 bases short and J 2 bases short, with 10 bases between. Per germline, CDR1 LNHDA and CDR2 SQIVND (reference sequence). The CDR3 consists of 14 residues.

The sequenced sample was naive CD4+ T cells from blood. This sequence joins TRBV19 and TRBJ1-2; D remains unclear. This receptor was obtained from a human donor in good health. This CDR3 reads CASSIWQSNYGYTF. CDR3 sequence (DNA): TGTGCCAGTAGTATCTGGCAGTCCAACTATGGCTACACCTTC.